Included here is one T cell receptor beta chain sequence, with context. These data belong to a study of blood T cell repertoires in COVID-19. Study details: Acute and convalescent COVID-19 samples came from the United States, Italy and Spain. Sources were T cells, B-cell-depleted T cells, or PBMCs; the material itself was cDNA or gDNA.

Authors' processing steps: Reference gene primer amplification yielded estimated nucleated cell counts. Using immunoSEQ multiplex PCR, the repertoire was profiled, and TCRdb retains in-frame clones only, with some absent. V, J and clone size derive from that table, while D and trimming were established from the DNA sequence. Here the sample spans a few hundred thousand clones, 86% being singletons. Trimming at V came to 0 bases and at J to 2 bases, leaving 2 bases not matched to a gene. The CDR3 loop spans 16 amino acids. Germline lookup yields CDR1 SGHTA and CDR2 FQGNSA. The clonotype comes from a man older than 75 with acute or convalescent COVID-19. The sample taken for sequencing was peripheral blood. The V and J genes are TRBV7-2 and TRBJ2-3, with 10 bases aligning to TRBD1. The CDR3: CASSLAGTGATDTQYF. CDR3 DNA: TGTGCCAGCAGCTTAGCCGGGACAGGGGCCACAGATACGCAGTATTTT.